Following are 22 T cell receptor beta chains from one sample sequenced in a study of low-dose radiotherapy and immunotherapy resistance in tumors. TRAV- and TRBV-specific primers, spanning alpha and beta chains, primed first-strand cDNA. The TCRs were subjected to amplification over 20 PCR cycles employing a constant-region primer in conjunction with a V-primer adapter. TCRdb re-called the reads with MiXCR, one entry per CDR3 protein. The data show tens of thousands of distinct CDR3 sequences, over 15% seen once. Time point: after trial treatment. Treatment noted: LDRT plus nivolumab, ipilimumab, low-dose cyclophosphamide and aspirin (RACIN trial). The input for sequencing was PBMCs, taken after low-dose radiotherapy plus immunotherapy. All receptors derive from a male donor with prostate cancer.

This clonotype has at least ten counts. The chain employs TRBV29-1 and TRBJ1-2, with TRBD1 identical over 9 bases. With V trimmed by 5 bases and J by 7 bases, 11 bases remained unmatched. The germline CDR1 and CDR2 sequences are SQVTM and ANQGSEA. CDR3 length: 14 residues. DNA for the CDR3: TGCAGCGTTATGAAGAGCTACAGGGGGCTTGGCTACACCTTC. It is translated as CSVMKSYRGLGYTF.

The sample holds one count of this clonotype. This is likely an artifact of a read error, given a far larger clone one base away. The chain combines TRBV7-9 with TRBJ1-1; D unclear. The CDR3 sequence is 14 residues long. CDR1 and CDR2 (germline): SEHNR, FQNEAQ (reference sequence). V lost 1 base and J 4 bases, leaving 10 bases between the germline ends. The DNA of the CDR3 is TGTGCCAGCAGCTTAGGTCCTGTGAGCACTGAAGCTTTCTTT. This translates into CASSLGPVSTEAFF. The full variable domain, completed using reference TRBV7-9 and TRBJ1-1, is DTGVSQNPRHKITKRGQNVTFRCDPISEHNRLYWYRQTLGQGPEFLTYFQNEAQLEKSRLLSDRFSAERPKGSFSTLEIQRTEQGDSAMYLCASSLGPVSTEAFFGQGTRLTVV.

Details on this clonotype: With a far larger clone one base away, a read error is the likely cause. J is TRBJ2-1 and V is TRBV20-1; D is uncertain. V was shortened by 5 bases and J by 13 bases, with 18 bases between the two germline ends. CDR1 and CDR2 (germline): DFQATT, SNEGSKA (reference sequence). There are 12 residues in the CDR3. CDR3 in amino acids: CSALEYEETQFF. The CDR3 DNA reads TGCAGTGCTTTAGAGTACGAAGAGACCCAGTTCTTC.

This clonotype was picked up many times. CDR3 sequence reads: CASSPQGQGSYGYTF. CDR3 bases: TGTGCCAGCTCACCTCAGGGACAGGGGAGCTATGGCTACACCTTC. The chain has TRBV18 and TRBJ1-2; 10 nucleotides line up with TRBD1. The CDR3 runs to 15 residues. V shed 3 bases and J 4 bases; nucleotides not matched to a gene: 5. Germline lookup yields CDR1 KGHSH and CDR2 LQKENI.

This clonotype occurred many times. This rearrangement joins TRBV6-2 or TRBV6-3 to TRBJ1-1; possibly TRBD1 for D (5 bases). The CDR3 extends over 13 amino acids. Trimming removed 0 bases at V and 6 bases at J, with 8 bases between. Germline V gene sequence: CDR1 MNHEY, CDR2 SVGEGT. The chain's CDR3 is CASSYSGVPEAFF. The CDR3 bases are TGTGCCAGCAGTTACTCGGGGGTCCCTGAAGCTTTCTTT.

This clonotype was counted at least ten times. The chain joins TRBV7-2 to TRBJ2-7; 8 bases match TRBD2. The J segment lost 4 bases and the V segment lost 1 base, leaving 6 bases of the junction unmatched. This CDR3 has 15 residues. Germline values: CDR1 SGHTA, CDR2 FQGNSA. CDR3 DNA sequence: TGTGCCAGCAGCTTAGTGCGGGGGGCGGAGTACGAGCAGTACTTC. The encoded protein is CASSLVRGAEYEQYF.

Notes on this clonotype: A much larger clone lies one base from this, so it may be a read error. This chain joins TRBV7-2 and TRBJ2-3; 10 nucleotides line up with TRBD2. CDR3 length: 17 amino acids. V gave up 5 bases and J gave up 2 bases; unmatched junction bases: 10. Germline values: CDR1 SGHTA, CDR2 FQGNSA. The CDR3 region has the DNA TGTGCCAGCAGCATAAGAGTAGCGGGAGGCCACACAGATACGCAGTATTTT. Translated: CASSIRVAGGHTDTQYF. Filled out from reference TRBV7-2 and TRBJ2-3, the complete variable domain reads GAGVSQSPSNKVTEKGKDVELRCDPISGHTALYWYRQSLGQGLEFLIYFQGNSAPDKSGLPSDRFSAERTGGSVSTLTIQRTQQEDSAVYLCASSIRVAGGHTDTQYFGPGTRLTVL.

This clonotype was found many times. CDR3 DNA: TGTGCCACCCAGGGACAGGCGAGTGGGCCCCAGCATTTT. It translates to CATQGQASGPQHF. The chain joins TRBV19 to TRBJ1-5; 8 nucleotides align to TRBD1. There are 13 residues in the CDR3. V dropped 10 bases and J dropped 9; count of bases not matched to a gene: 11. The germline gives CDR1 LNHDA, CDR2 SQIVND (reference sequence).

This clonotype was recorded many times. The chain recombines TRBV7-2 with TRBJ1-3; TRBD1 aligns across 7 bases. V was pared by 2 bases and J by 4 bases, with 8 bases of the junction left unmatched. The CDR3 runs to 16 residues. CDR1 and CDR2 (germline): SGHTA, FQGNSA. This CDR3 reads CASSLSLGGEGNTIYF. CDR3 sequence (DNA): TGTGCCAGCAGCTTAAGTCTAGGGGGCGAAGGAAACACCATATATTTT.

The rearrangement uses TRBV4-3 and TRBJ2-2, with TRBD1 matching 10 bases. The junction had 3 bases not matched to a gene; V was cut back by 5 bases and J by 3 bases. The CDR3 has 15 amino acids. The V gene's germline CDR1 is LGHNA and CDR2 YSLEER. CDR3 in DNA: TGCGCCAGCAGCGACGGGACAGGGGACACCGGGGAGCTGTTTTTT. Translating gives CASSDGTGDTGELFF.

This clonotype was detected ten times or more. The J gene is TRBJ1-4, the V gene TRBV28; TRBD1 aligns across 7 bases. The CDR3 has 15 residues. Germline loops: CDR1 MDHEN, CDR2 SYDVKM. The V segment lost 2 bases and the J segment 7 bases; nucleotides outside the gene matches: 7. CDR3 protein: CASSLGSAGGEKLFF. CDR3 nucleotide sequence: TGTGCCAGCAGTTTAGGATCGGCAGGGGGTGAAAAACTGTTTTTT.

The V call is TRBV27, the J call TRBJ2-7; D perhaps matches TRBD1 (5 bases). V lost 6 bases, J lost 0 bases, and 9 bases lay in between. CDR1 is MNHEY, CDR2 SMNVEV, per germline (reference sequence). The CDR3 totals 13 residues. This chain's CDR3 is CASSYRSSYEQYF. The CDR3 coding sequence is TGTGCCAGCAGCTACAGGAGCTCCTACGAGCAGTACTTC.

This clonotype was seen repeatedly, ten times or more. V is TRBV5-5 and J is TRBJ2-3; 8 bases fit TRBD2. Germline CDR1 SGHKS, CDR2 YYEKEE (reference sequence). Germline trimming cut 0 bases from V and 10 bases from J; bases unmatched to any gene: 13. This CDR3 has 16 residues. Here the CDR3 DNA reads TGTGCCAGCAGCTTGGCCGGGACTAGGGCCCTGCCCGCGCAGTATTTT. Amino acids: CASSLAGTRALPAQYF.

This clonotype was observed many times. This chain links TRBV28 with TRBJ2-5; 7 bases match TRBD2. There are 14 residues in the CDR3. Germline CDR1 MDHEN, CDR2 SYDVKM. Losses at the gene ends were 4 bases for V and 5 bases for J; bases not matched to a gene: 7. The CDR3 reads CASSSGGGVETQYF. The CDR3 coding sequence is TGTGCCAGCAGTTCCGGGGGAGGGGTGGAGACCCAGTACTTC. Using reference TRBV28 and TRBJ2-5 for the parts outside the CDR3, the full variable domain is DVKVTQSSRYLVKRTGEKVFLECVQDMDHENMFWYRQDPGLGLRLIYFSYDVKMKEKGDIPEGYSVSREKKERFSLILESASTNQTSMYLCASSSGGGVETQYFGPGTRLLVL.

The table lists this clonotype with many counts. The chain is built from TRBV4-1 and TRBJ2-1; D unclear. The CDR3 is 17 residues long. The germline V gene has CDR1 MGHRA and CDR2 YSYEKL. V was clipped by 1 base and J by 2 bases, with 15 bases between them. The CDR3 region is CASSQGRSSTAYNEQFF. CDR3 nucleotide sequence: TGCGCCAGCAGCCAAGGACGAAGTAGTACCGCCTACAATGAGCAGTTCTTC.

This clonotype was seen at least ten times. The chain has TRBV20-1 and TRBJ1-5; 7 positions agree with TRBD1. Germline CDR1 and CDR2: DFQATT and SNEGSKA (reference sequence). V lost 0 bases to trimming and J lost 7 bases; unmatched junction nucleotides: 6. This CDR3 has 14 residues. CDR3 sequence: CSARDRRGQQPQHF. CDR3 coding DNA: TGCAGTGCTAGAGATCGGAGGGGGCAACAGCCCCAGCATTTT.

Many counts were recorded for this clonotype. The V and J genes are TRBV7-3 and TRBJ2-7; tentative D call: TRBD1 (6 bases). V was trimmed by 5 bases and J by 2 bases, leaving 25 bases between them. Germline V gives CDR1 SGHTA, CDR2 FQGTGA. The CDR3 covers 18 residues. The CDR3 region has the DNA TGTGCCAGCAGCCTAAGGGGGAGATCAGGGTTAAGCGCCTACGAGCAGTACTTC. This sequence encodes CASSLRGRSGLSAYEQYF.

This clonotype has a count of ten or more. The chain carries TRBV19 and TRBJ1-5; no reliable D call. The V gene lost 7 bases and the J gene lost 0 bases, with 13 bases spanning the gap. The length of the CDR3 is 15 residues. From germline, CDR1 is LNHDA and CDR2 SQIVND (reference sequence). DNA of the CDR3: TGTGCCAGTACCTTGGGTACATATAGCAATCAGCCCCAGCATTTT. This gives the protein CASTLGTYSNQPQHF.

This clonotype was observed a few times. CDR3 DNA: TGTGCCAGCAGTTTAGATTCGGTGGGGAATAATCAGCCCCAGCATTTT. Its protein product is CASSLDSVGNNQPQHF. This chain connects TRBV27 to TRBJ1-5; D unresolved. With 2 bases removed from V and 4 bases from J, the gap between germline ends came to 15 bases. Germline values: CDR1 MNHEY, CDR2 SMNVEV (reference sequence). The CDR3 is 16 residues long.

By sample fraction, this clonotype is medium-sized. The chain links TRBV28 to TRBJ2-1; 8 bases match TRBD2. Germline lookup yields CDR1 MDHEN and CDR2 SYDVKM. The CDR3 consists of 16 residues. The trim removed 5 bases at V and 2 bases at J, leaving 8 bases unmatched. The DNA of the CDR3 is TGTGCCAGCAGTATCGCCGGGACTAGGCCCTACAATGAGCAGTTCTTC. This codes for CASSIAGTRPYNEQFF.

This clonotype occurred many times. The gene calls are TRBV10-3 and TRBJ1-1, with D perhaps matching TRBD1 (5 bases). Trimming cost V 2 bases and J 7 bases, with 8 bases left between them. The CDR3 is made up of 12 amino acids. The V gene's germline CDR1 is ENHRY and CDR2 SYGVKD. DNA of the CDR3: TGTGCCATCAGTGAGGGGGGGGTTGAAGCTTTCTTT. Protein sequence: CAISEGGVEAFF.

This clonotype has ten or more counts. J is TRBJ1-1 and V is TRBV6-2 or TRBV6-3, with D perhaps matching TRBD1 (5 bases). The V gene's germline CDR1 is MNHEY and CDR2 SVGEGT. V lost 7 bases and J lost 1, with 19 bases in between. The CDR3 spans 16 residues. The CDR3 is CASKPRSGRSNTEAFF. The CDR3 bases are TGTGCCAGCAAACCAAGGTCGGGACGTTCGAACACTGAAGCTTTCTTT.